What follows is one T cell receptor (beta chain) and its context. This CDR3 has 12 amino acids. Trimming took 6 bases from V and 16 from J, leaving 16 bases between them. The germline gives CDR1 SGHTA, CDR2 FQGNSA. This entry comes from a study of blood T cell repertoires in COVID-19. Study-wide background: In each case, the material was cDNA or gDNA derived from T cells, B-cell-depleted T cells, or PBMCs.

Here immunoSEQ multiplex PCR was the method, and the copy in TCRdb shows in-frame clones only, minus some. The sample carries 300,000 to 450,000 clones, roughly nine tenths recorded once. This study enrolled people aged 18 to 89 from under 25 US geographic areas. Each participant's cohort was designated according to participant-reported clinical history. Two negative PCRs, clearance, or symptom resolution characterized the recovered Cohort 3 donors. The chain employs TRBV7-2 and TRBJ1-6, with a tentative D call TRBD1 (6 bases). The TCR sequence derives from a woman aged 25 to 39 who had recovered from COVID-19. The sequenced material came from PBMCs or T cells enriched from blood (not recorded which). The DNA of the CDR3 is TGTGCCAGCAGTCCCTCTGGACAGAAACTCCACTTT. It encodes CASSPSGQKLHF.